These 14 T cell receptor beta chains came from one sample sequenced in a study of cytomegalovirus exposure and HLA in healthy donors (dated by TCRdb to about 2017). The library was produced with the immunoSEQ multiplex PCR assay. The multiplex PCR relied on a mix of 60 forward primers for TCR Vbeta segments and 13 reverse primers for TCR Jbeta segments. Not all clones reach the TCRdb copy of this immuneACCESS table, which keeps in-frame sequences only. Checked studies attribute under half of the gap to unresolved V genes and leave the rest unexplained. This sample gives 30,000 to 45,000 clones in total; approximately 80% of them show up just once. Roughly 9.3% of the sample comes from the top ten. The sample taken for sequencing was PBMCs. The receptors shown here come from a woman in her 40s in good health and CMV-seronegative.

CDR3 region: CASRQGALTDTQYF. CDR3 nucleotides: TGTGCCAGCAGGCAGGGGGCCCTCACAGATACGCAGTATTTT. The gene calls are TRBV6-1 and TRBJ2-3; 8 bases are shared with TRBD1. J gave up 2 bases and V 6 bases, and 4 bases lay outside the gene matches. Germline values: CDR1 MNHNS, CDR2 SASEGT. CDR3 length equals 14 residues.

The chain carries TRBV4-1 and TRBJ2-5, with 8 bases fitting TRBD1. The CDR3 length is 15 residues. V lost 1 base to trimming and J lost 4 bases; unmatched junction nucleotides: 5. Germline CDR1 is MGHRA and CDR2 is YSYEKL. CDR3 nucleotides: TGCGCCAGCAGCCAAGGCAGGGGGCGGGCAGAGACCCAGTACTTC. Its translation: CASSQGRGRAETQYF.

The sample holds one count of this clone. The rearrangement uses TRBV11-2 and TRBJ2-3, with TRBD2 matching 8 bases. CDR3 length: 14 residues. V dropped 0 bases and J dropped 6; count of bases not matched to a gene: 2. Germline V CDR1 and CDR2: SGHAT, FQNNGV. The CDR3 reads CASSLDRLADTQYF. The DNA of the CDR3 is TGTGCCAGCAGCTTAGATCGACTAGCGGATACGCAGTATTTT.

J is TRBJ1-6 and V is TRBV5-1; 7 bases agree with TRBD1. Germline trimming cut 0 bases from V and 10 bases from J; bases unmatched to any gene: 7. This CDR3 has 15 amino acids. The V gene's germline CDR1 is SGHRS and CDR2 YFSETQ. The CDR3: CASSLGQGDGSPLHF. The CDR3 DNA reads TGCGCCAGCAGCTTGGGACAGGGTGATGGGTCACCCCTCCACTTT.

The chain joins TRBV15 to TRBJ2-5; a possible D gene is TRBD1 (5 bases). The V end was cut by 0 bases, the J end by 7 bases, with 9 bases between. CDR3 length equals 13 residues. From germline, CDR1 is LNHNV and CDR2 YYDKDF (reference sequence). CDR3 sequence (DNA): TGTGCCACCAGCAGAGAACAGGTCGGGACCCAGTACTTC. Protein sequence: CATSREQVGTQYF.

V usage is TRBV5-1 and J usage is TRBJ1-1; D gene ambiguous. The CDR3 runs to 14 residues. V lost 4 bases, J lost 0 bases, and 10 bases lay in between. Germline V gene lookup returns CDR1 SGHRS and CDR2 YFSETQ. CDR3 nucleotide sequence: TGCGCCAGCAGCCCCGACGGGGTGAACACTGAAGCTTTCTTT. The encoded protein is CASSPDGVNTEAFF.

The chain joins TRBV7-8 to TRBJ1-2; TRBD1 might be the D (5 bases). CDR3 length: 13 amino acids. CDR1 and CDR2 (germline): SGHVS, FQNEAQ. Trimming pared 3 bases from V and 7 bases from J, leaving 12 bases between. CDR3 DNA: TGTGCCAGCAGCTTTGGCAGGGAGGCTGGCTACACCTTC. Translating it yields CASSFGREAGYTF. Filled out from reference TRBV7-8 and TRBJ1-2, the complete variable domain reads GAGVSQSPRYKVAKRGQDVALRCDPISGHVSLFWYQQALGQGPEFLTYFQNEAQLDKSGLPSDRFFAERPEGSVSTLKIQRTQQEDSAVYLCASSFGREAGYTFGSGTRLTVV.

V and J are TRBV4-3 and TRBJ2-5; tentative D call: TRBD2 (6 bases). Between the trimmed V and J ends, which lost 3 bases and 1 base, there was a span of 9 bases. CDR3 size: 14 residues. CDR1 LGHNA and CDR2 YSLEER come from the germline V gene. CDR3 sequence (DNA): TGCGCCAGCAGCCATGGGACTGCCCAAGAGACCCAGTACTTC. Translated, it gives CASSHGTAQETQYF.

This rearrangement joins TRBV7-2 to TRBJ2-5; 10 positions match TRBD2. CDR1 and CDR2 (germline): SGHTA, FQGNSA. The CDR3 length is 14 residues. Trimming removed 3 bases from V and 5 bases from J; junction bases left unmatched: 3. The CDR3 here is CASSFQRGGETQYF. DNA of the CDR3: TGTGCCAGCAGCTTTCAGCGGGGGGGGGAGACCCAGTACTTC.

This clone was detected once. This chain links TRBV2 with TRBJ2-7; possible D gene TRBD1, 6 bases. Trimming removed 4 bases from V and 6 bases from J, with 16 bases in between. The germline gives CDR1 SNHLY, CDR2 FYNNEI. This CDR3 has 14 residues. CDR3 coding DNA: TGTGCCAGCAGTGGATCCGGGACACCTTCCGAGCAGTACGTC. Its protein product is CASSGSGTPSEQYV.

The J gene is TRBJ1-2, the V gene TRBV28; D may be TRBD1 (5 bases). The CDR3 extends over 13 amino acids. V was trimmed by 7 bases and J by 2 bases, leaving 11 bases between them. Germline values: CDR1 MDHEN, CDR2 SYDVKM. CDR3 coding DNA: TGTGCCAGCAATCGCGACAGAAACTATGGCTACACCTTC. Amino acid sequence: CASNRDRNYGYTF.

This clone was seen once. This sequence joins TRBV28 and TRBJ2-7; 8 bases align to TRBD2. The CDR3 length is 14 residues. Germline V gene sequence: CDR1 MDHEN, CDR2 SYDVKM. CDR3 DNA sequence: TGTGCCAGCAATTTAGCGGGGCTCCCTGAGGAGCAGTACGTC. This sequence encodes CASNLAGLPEEQYV.

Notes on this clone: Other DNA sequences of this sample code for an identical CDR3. CDR3 nucleotide sequence: TGCAGCGTAAGGGACTCTGAAGCTTTCTTT. The encoded protein is CSVRDSEAFF. The chain has TRBV29-1 and TRBJ1-1; D perhaps matches TRBD1 (5 bases). Looked up from germline, CDR1 is SQVTM and CDR2 is ANQGSEA. V lost 6 bases and J lost 6, with 8 bases in between. The CDR3 sequence is 10 residues long. The entire variable domain, with the rest obtained from reference TRBV29-1 and TRBJ1-1, is as follows: SAVISQKPSRDICQRGTSLTIQCQVDSQVTMMFWYRQQPGQSLTLIATANQGSEATYESGFVIDKFPISRPNLTFSTLTVSNMSPEDSSIYLCSVRDSEAFFGQGTRLTVV.

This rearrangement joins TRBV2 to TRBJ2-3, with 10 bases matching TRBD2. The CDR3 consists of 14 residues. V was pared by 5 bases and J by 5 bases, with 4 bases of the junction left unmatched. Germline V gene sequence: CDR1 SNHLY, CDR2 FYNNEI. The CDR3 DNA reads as TGTGCCAGCAGTATAGCGGGGGGTATAGATACGCAGTATTTT. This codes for CASSIAGGIDTQYF.